These 31 T cell receptor beta chains were all obtained from the same sample, sequenced in a study of blood T cell repertoires in COVID-19 (dated by TCRdb to the early 2020s). Library construction relied on the immunoSEQ multiplex PCR assay. In TCRdb, the immuneACCESS table is reduced to in-frame sequences with V and J assigned. These tables do not hold every clone; where another copy was compared, an unresolved V gene accounts for under half, and the others remain unexplained. This sample holds about 260,000 clones; 80% to 90% were observed only once. Over 4% of the sample goes to the ten largest clones. The sample comprised PBMCs or T cells enriched from blood (not recorded which). The receptors derive from a woman aged 30 to 39 with acute COVID-19.

The rearrangement links TRBV5-5 to TRBJ1-2; D perhaps matches TRBD1 (5 bases). Trimming took 0 bases from V and 8 from J, leaving 14 bases between them. The CDR3 totals 14 residues. CDR1 and CDR2 from the germline V gene are SGHKS and YYEKEE (reference sequence). This chain's CDR3 is CASSLAGQGEGYTF. The CDR3 nucleotides are TGTGCCAGCAGCTTGGCTGGCCAGGGCGAGGGCTACACCTTC.

V and J are TRBV7-9 and TRBJ1-4, with D possibly TRBD1 on 6 matching bases. Trimming took 4 bases from V and 0 from J, leaving 18 bases between them. CDR1 and CDR2 (germline): SEHNR, FQNEAQ (reference sequence). CDR3 size: 18 residues. Here the CDR3 reads CASSSRQELGSTNEKLFF. In nucleotides, the CDR3 is TGTGCCAGCAGCTCGCGACAGGAGCTCGGATCAACTAATGAAAAACTGTTTTTT.

This chain links TRBV6-2 or TRBV6-3 with TRBJ2-1, with 10 bases fitting TRBD2. There are 17 residues in the CDR3. The V gene end was trimmed by 5 bases and the J gene end by 9 bases; junction bases not matched to a gene: 16. Germline V gene lookup returns CDR1 MNHEY and CDR2 SVGEGT. The CDR3 DNA reads TGTGCCAGCAGTCCCGGGGGTAGCGGGAGGTTTACGGTTGAGCAGTTCTTC. This sequence encodes CASSPGGSGRFTVEQFF.

The chain recombines TRBV28 with TRBJ2-7; D is undetermined. CDR3 length: 13 amino acids. The V and J ends lost 2 bases and 6 bases respectively, with 11 bases between them. The germline CDR1 and CDR2 sequences are MDHEN and SYDVKM. The CDR3 region has the DNA TGTGCCAGCAGTTTACTGTCAGAACGCGAGCAGTACTTC. It specifies CASSLLSEREQYF.

The V gene is TRBV11-2, the J gene TRBJ1-4; possible D gene TRBD1, 5 bases. Germline CDR1 SGHAT, CDR2 FQNNGV. V was shortened by 5 bases and J by 7 bases, with 17 bases between the two germline ends. This CDR3 has 15 residues. CDR3 nucleotides: TGTGCCAGCAGCCCCGGTCAGCCGGGGGGTGAAAAACTGTTTTTT. Translating gives CASSPGQPGGEKLFF.

This clone has only a few counts. V gene TRBV6-5 combines with J gene TRBJ1-1, with D unresolved. The CDR3 runs 15 residues. CDR1 and CDR2 from the germline V gene are MNHEY and SVGAGI. Trimming left V 0 bases short and J 1 base short, with 9 bases between. CDR3 sequence (DNA): TGTGCCAGCAGTTACTCTCCGGGTACGAACACTGAAGCTTTCTTT. Encoded protein: CASSYSPGTNTEAFF.

This clone was seen only once. The chain couples TRBV30 to TRBJ1-6; D uncertain. The CDR3 covers 14 residues. Looked up from germline, CDR1 is GTSNPN and CDR2 is SVGIG (reference sequence). The ends were cut back, 0 bases at V and 8 bases at J, with 11 bases in the middle. The CDR3 nucleotides are TGTGCCTGGAGTGTAATGCCACGGGATTCACCCCTCCACTTT. This encodes CAWSVMPRDSPLHF.

CDR3 protein: CASSLAGANEQFF. The DNA for the CDR3 is TGTGCCAGCTCGCTAGCGGGAGCGAATGAGCAGTTCTTC. The gene calls are TRBV21-1 and TRBJ2-1; the DNA was not used to check the table's D call, TRBD2. TRBV21-1 is described as a pseudogene. The CDR3 has 13 residues.

The CDR3 sequence: CASSPNVQQAYEQYF. The DNA of the CDR3 is TGTGCCAGCAGCCCCAATGTCCAGCAGGCCTACGAGCAGTACTTC. V is TRBV9 and J is TRBJ2-7, with D unresolved. The length of the CDR3 is 15 residues. Germline V gene sequence: CDR1 SGDLS, CDR2 YYNGEE. The V end was cut by 4 bases, the J end by 2 bases, with 16 bases between.

V is TRBV9 and J is TRBJ1-3, with TRBD1 matching over 7 bases. CDR3 length equals 16 residues. In germline, CDR1 is SGDLS, CDR2 YYNGEE. With 4 bases clipped from V and 4 bases from J, the junction kept 11 bases outside the gene matches. CDR3 amino acids: CASSPPSEGAGNTIYF. Written as DNA, the CDR3 is TGTGCCAGCAGCCCTCCCTCCGAGGGGGCGGGAAACACCATATATTTT.

This chain joins TRBV19 and TRBJ2-3; D may be TRBD2 (7 bases). Germline V CDR1 and CDR2: LNHDA, SQIVND (reference sequence). The CDR3 sequence is 16 residues long. Trimming pared 6 bases from V and 5 bases from J, leaving 21 bases between. For the CDR3, the DNA is TGTGCCAGTAGCCCCGTGGTGAGGGGGAGGGAAGATACGCAGTATTTT. This encodes CASSPVVRGREDTQYF.

This clone was detected only a few times. The chain joins TRBV4-2 to TRBJ2-1, with TRBD2 identical over 9 bases. Trimming cost V 0 bases and J 4 bases; bases outside gene matches: 10. In germline, CDR1 is LGHNA, CDR2 YNFKEQ. CDR3 length: 18 amino acids. DNA for the CDR3: TGTGCCAGCAGCCAAGATAGGTCCGCGGGAGGGCCTTACAATGAGCAGTTCTTC. Its translation: CASSQDRSAGGPYNEQFF.

The J gene is TRBJ1-2, the V gene TRBV28, with 11 bases aligning to TRBD1. Germline V gene sequence: CDR1 MDHEN, CDR2 SYDVKM. This CDR3 has 14 amino acids. V trimming: 2 bases; J trimming: 8 bases; junction bases outside the gene matches: 4. For the CDR3, the DNA is TGTGCCAGCAGTTTAGGACAGGGGGCGAACGGCTACACCTTC. It yields the protein CASSLGQGANGYTF.

This chain links TRBV14 with TRBJ2-2, with D tentatively TRBD1 (6 bases). Germline CDR1 reads SGHDN; CDR2 reads FVKESK. The V end lost 0 bases, the J end lost 3 bases, and 14 bases lay between the germline ends. This CDR3 has 17 residues. As DNA, the CDR3 is TGTGCCAGCAGCCAAGATGTGGAACAGGGATACACCGGGGAGCTGTTTTTT. This encodes CASSQDVEQGYTGELFF.

In DNA, the CDR3 is TGTGCCAGCAGCTTAAGAATCGGGAGTACAGATACGCAGTATTTT. This sequence encodes CASSLRIGSTDTQYF. V and J are TRBV7-2 and TRBJ2-3, with a possible D match to TRBD2 (6 bases). Germline V gene data show CDR1 as SGHTA and CDR2 as FQGNSA. Trimming cost V 2 bases and J 3 bases, with 12 bases left between them. The CDR3 has 15 residues. The variable domain in full, with the rest retrieved from reference TRBV7-2 and TRBJ2-3, is GAGVSQSPSNKVTEKGKDVELRCDPISGHTALYWYRQSLGQGLEFLIYFQGNSAPDKSGLPSDRFSAERTGGSVSTLTIQRTQQEDSAVYLCASSLRIGSTDTQYFGPGTRLTVL.

The J gene is TRBJ2-3, the V gene TRBV5-4; 10 positions match TRBD2. Germline CDR1 is SGHNT and CDR2 is YYREEE (reference sequence). V trimming: 4 bases; J trimming: 3 bases; junction bases outside the gene matches: 11. The CDR3 consists of 17 residues. The CDR3 protein is CASSRGGLAGVTDTQYF. The CDR3 DNA reads as TGTGCCAGCAGCCGGGGGGGGCTAGCGGGAGTGACAGATACGCAGTATTTT.

This clone was recorded a few times. The chain uses TRBV7-3 and TRBJ2-1; TRBD2 might be the D (6 bases). CDR1 SGHTA and CDR2 FQGTGA come from the germline V gene. Trimming pared 3 bases from V and 6 bases from J, leaving 15 bases between. The CDR3 has 15 amino acids. CDR3 loop: CASSFRDSPFNEQFF. CDR3 DNA sequence: TGTGCCAGCAGCTTCCGGGACTCCCCATTCAATGAGCAGTTCTTC.

The CDR3 DNA is TGCGCCAGCAGCTTGGTCGGGGGGCAAGCCCCCACTGAAGCTTTCTTT. As protein: CASSLVGGQAPTEAFF. The chain uses TRBV5-1 and TRBJ1-1; possibly TRBD1 for D (6 bases). With 0 bases removed from V and 4 bases from J, the gap between germline ends came to 16 bases. Per the germline V gene, CDR1 is SGHRS and CDR2 is YFSETQ. The CDR3 totals 16 residues.

The CDR3 here is CASSLISGSLAKNIQYF. CDR3 DNA sequence: TGTGCCAGCAGCTTAATCTCGGGGAGCCTAGCCAAAAACATTCAGTACTTC. This chain uses TRBV7-9 with TRBJ2-4, with a weak D call TRBD2 (5 bases). This CDR3 is built from 17 residues. The germline V gene encodes CDR1 SEHNR and CDR2 FQNEAQ (reference sequence). Trimming left V 2 bases short and J 0 bases short, with 14 bases between.

V gene TRBV19 combines with J gene TRBJ1-5; weak D call: TRBD1 (5 bases). This CDR3 spans 15 amino acids. V lost 2 bases and J 2 bases, leaving 10 bases between the germline ends. Germline values: CDR1 LNHDA, CDR2 SQIVND (reference sequence). The CDR3 DNA follows: TGTGCCAGTAGTATAATGGACATCCGCAATCAGCCCCAGCATTTT. Translated: CASSIMDIRNQPQHF.

The chain uses TRBV21-1 and TRBJ1-3; the table's TRBD1 call for D was not verified on the DNA. TRBV21-1 is a listed pseudogene. The CDR3 has 17 residues. CDR3 sequence: CASTKKGQGANRNTIYF. The CDR3 nucleotides read TGTGCCAGCACCAAAAAGGGACAGGGGGCGAATCGAAACACCATATATTTT.

With respect to this clone: Other DNA sequences from this sample encode an identical CDR3 as well. The chain uses TRBV6-2 or TRBV6-3 and TRBJ2-1, with 14 bases fitting TRBD2. V was pared by 3 bases and J by 6 bases, with 1 base of the junction left unmatched. CDR3 size: 15 residues. CDR1 is MNHEY and CDR2 is SVGEGT in the germline V gene. This chain's CDR3 is CASSYGTSGSNEQFF. The CDR3 DNA reads TGTGCCAGCAGTTATGGGACTAGCGGGAGCAATGAGCAGTTCTTC.

This clone is a singleton in its sample. CDR3 region: CASSLGRLSYEQYF. DNA for the CDR3: TGTGCCAGCAGCTTGGGCCGACTATCCTACGAGCAGTACTTC. The chain couples TRBV5-5 to TRBJ2-7, with D tentatively TRBD2 (5 bases). Trimming cost V 0 bases and J 1 base, with 8 bases left between them. This CDR3 comprises 14 residues. Germline loops: CDR1 SGHKS, CDR2 YYEKEE (reference sequence).

This chain uses TRBV27 with TRBJ1-2; a possible D gene is TRBD1 (6 bases). The CDR3 totals 15 residues. The germline CDR1 and CDR2 sequences are MNHEY and SMNVEV (reference sequence). V was cut by 2 bases and J by 8 bases, with 18 bases left in between. The CDR3 DNA reads as TGTGCCAGCAGTTTAGGCGCCAGGGGTATTGGCGGCTACACCTTC. Translating gives CASSLGARGIGGYTF.

V and J are TRBV12-3 or TRBV12-4 and TRBJ2-3; D gene ambiguous. Trimming cost V 6 bases and J 9 bases, with 16 bases left between them. This CDR3 is built from 13 residues. CDR3 protein: CASRNNGGETQYF. The CDR3 bases are TGTGCCAGCAGGAATAATGGCGGAGAAACGCAGTATTTT.

The J gene is TRBJ2-3, the V gene TRBV7-2, with 13 nucleotides matching TRBD2. V lost 4 bases to trimming and J lost 5 bases; unmatched junction nucleotides: 3. The germline V gene encodes CDR1 SGHTA and CDR2 FQGNSA. This CDR3 spans 15 amino acids. The CDR3 DNA sequence: TGTGCCAGCAGCTGGACTAGCGGGAGTCAAGATACGCAGTATTTT. This gives the protein CASSWTSGSQDTQYF.

This clone came up a few times. The chain has TRBV7-3 and TRBJ2-2; D call uncertain. In germline, CDR1 is SGHTA, CDR2 FQGTGA. V was trimmed by 5 bases and J by 0 bases, leaving 13 bases between them. CDR3 length: 16 residues. Here the CDR3 reads CASSPFRVANTGELFF. In DNA, the CDR3 is TGTGCCAGCAGCCCTTTTCGGGTCGCGAACACCGGGGAGCTGTTTTTT.

This clone appeared a single time. V gene TRBV4-2 combines with J gene TRBJ1-6; no clear D. The CDR3 is 19 residues long. Germline assignment: CDR1 LGHNA and CDR2 YNFKEQ. With 1 base removed from V and 10 bases from J, the gap between germline ends came to 26 bases. CDR3 in DNA: TGTGCCAGCAGCCAAGTAACGTTTGGTCCGGAGAGGGCAAGCTCACCCCTCCACTTT. Amino acid sequence: CASSQVTFGPERASSPLHF.

The chain links TRBV19 to TRBJ2-1, with 9 bases that match TRBD2. The CDR3 runs 20 residues. Per the germline V gene, CDR1 is LNHDA and CDR2 is SQIVND (reference sequence). After removal of 5 bases from V and 0 bases from J, the junction contained 17 bases not matched to a gene. In DNA, the CDR3 is TGTGCCAGTAGTCCCGCCCGTGCGGGAGGGCGGGTGGGCTCCTACAATGAGCAGTTCTTC. Residues: CASSPARAGGRVGSYNEQFF.

V gene TRBV6-2 or TRBV6-3 combines with J gene TRBJ2-7; TRBD1 is a possible D gene (5 bases). The V and J ends lost 0 bases and 3 bases respectively, with 18 bases between them. The V gene's germline CDR1 is MNHEY and CDR2 SVGEGT. The CDR3 length is 17 residues. The CDR3 DNA reads TGTGCCAGCAGTTACTCTTTAACAGGTGACCCCATCTACGAGCAGTACTTC. Its protein product is CASSYSLTGDPIYEQYF.

V is TRBV6-1 and J is TRBJ2-7; TRBD2 agrees at 7 bases. The V gene end was trimmed by 3 bases and the J gene end by 1 base; junction bases not matched to a gene: 3. CDR3 length equals 14 residues. The germline CDR1 and CDR2 sequences are MNHNS and SASEGT. The CDR3 region has the DNA TGTGCCAGCAGTGAGGCGGGAGCTTCCTACGAGCAGTACTTC. Amino acids: CASSEAGASYEQYF.